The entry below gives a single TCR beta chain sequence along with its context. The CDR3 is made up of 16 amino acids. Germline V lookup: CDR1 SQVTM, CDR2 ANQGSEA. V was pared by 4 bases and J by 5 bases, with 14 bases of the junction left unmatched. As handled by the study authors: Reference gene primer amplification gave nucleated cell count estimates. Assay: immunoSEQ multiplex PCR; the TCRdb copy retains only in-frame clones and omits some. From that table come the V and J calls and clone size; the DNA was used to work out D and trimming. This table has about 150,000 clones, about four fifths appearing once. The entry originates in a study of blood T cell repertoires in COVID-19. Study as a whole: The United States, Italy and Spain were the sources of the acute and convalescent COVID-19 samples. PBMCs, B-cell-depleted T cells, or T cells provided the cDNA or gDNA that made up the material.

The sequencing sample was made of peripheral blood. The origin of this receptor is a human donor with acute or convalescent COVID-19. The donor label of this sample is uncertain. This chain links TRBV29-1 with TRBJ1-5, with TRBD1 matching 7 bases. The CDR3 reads CSVASRQGGRDQPQHF. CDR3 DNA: TGCAGCGTTGCTTCAAGACAGGGTGGCAGGGATCAGCCCCAGCATTTT.